These 14 T cell receptor beta chains were all obtained from the same sample, sequenced in a study of blood T cells in healthy people across ages. It was with a sample-barcoded 5' primer and a J-beta primer mix that a second PCR of roughly 6 to 12 cycles was run. TCRdb reprocessed the 5' RACE reads with MiXCR, giving one entry per CDR3 protein. This table holds about 1.8 million distinct CDR3 sequences, about 50% found once. The sequenced sample consisted of blood. These receptors were collected from a woman aged 40 to 50 in good health.

This chain joins TRBV4-3 and TRBJ2-1; 8 nucleotides agree with TRBD2. With 0 bases clipped from V and 9 bases from J, the junction kept 10 bases outside the gene matches. The CDR3 is 16 residues long. Germline CDR1 LGHNA, CDR2 YSLEER. CDR3 in amino acids: CASSQDLLGGACEQFF. The CDR3 DNA follows: TGCGCCAGCAGCCAAGATCTACTCGGGGGGGCTTGTGAGCAGTTCTTC.

The chain is built from TRBV6-6 and TRBJ2-1, with 7 bases matching TRBD1. CDR3 length: 15 amino acids. Per germline, CDR1 MNHNY and CDR2 SVGAGI (reference sequence). V was clipped by 6 bases and J by 1 base; unmatched bases: 6. The CDR3 loop reads CASRPGTVSYNEQFF. CDR3 bases: TGTGCCAGCAGACCCGGGACAGTGTCCTACAATGAGCAGTTCTTC.

The sample holds many counts of this clonotype. The chain combines TRBV6-1 with TRBJ2-1, with a possible D match to TRBD1 (6 bases). V gave up 2 bases and J gave up 7 bases, with 18 bases separating them. The CDR3 sequence is 16 residues long. Germline CDR1 reads MNHNS; CDR2 reads SASEGT. CDR3 sequence reads: CASSERRQERGNEQFF. The DNA of the CDR3 is TGTGCCAGCAGTGAACGCCGACAGGAAAGGGGGAATGAGCAGTTCTTC.

In nucleotides, the CDR3 is TGTGCCAGCAGGCCGGCGGCGTTCTATGGCTACACCTTC. Its translation: CASRPAAFYGYTF. This sequence joins TRBV12-3 or TRBV12-4 and TRBJ1-2; no definite D call. The CDR3 totals 13 residues. Trimming removed 6 bases at V and 4 bases at J, with 12 bases between.

The CDR3 region has the DNA TGTGCCAGCAGTTTCCCGAGGGGGGAGACCCAGTACTTC. It specifies CASSFPRGETQYF. The chain is built from TRBV12-3 or TRBV12-4 and TRBJ2-5; D is perhaps TRBD1 (6 bases). V was clipped by 3 bases and J by 5 bases, with 10 bases between them. The CDR3 sequence is 13 residues long.

As to this clonotype: A much larger clone differs from this one at a single base, so this may be a read error. CDR3 sequence: CASNSGGGGTQYF. The CDR3 nucleotides read TGCGCCAGCAACTCCGGGGGTGGGGGGACCCAGTACTTC. The chain joins TRBV4-1 to TRBJ2-5, with D possibly matching TRBD2 (6 bases). The germline gives CDR1 MGHRA, CDR2 YSYEKL. The CDR3 spans 13 residues. Trimming pared 7 bases from V and 7 bases from J, leaving 16 bases between.

The CDR3 nucleotides are TGTGCCAGCAGACGACTAGCGGGGGGAGGGGATACGCAGTATTTT. Its translation: CASRRLAGGGDTQYF. The genes are TRBV7-2 and TRBJ2-3, with 13 bases aligning to TRBD2. CDR1 is SGHTA and CDR2 is FQGNSA in the germline V gene. Losses at the gene ends were 6 bases for V and 6 bases for J; bases not matched to a gene: 6. The CDR3 sequence is 15 residues long.

The sample holds a few counts of this clonotype. The chain combines TRBV1 with TRBJ2-7; the D call in the table, TRBD2, was not verified against the DNA. The J call may be mistaken, given a closer DNA end match to TRBJ2-5. TRBV1 is classified as a pseudogene. CDR3 length equals 14 residues. CDR3 coding DNA: TGCACCAGCAGCCCAGGAACTAGCGGAGAGACCCAGTACTTC. This codes for CTSSPGTSGETQYF.

V is TRBV6-5 and J is TRBJ2-2; the D is unclear. Germline-derived CDR1 and CDR2 are MNHEY and SVGAGI. The CDR3 consists of 13 residues. Trimming took off 5 bases at V and 4 bases at J, with 8 bases between the two ends. In nucleotides, the CDR3 is TGTGCCAGCAGTGACGTGGTCACCGGGGAGCTGTTTTTT. This codes for CASSDVVTGELFF.

The chain links TRBV6-5 to TRBJ1-2, with 8 bases that match TRBD1. With 3 bases clipped from V and 6 bases from J, the junction kept 6 bases outside the gene matches. The CDR3 has 14 amino acids. In germline, CDR1 is MNHEY, CDR2 SVGAGI. In DNA, the CDR3 is TGTGCCAGCAGTTATCGCTCAGGGGGCAATGGCTACACCTTC. Translated: CASSYRSGGNGYTF.

The chain couples TRBV7-9 to TRBJ2-1; D remains ambiguous. The CDR3 covers 17 residues. Trimming removed 1 base at V and 0 bases at J, with 13 bases between. Germline CDR1 SEHNR, CDR2 FQNEAQ (reference sequence). The CDR3 sequence is CASSLVLRLNSYNEQFF. Written as DNA, the CDR3 is TGTGCCAGCAGCTTAGTTCTCCGTCTAAACTCCTACAATGAGCAGTTCTTC.

This rearrangement joins TRBV10-3 to TRBJ2-3; tentative D call: TRBD2 (6 bases). Trimming stripped 6 bases from V and 2 bases from J, with 15 bases between. This CDR3 comprises 15 residues. The germline CDR1 and CDR2 sequences are ENHRY and SYGVKD. This CDR3 reads CAISDSGELTDTQYF. DNA of the CDR3: TGTGCCATCAGCGATAGCGGAGAGCTCACAGATACGCAGTATTTT.

CDR3 sequence reads: CASSKASGVPYEQYF. The CDR3 DNA sequence: TGTGCCAGCAGCAAAGCAAGCGGGGTCCCCTACGAGCAGTACTTC. The chain recombines TRBV21-1 with TRBJ2-5; TRBD2, the D gene given by the table, was not confirmed from the DNA. With the DNA end fitting TRBJ2-7 better, the J assignment may be wrong. TRBV21-1 is an annotated pseudogene. This CDR3 comprises 15 residues.

The table lists this clonotype with a count of one. The chain combines TRBV24-1 with TRBJ2-5; a possible D gene is TRBD1 (6 bases). Per germline, CDR1 KGHDR and CDR2 SFDVKD. V lost 6 bases, J lost 5 bases, and 15 bases lay in between. The CDR3 runs to 14 residues. The CDR3 region is CATSTTGGGETQYF. The DNA for the CDR3 is TGTGCCACCAGTACGACAGGAGGTGGGGAGACCCAGTACTTC.